This record covers a single TCR beta chain. V lost 5 bases, J lost 16 bases, and 18 bases lay in between. Per germline, CDR1 DFQATT and CDR2 SNEGSKA (reference sequence). The CDR3 covers 11 residues. This entry belongs to a study of blood T cell repertoires in COVID-19. Original analysis: Reference gene primer amplification gave nucleated cell count estimates. Method: immunoSEQ multiplex PCR; TCRdb's copy keeps in-frame clones and lacks some. The V and J calls and clone size come from that table; D and trimming were worked out from the DNA. The repertoire includes hundreds of thousands of clones, roughly nine tenths of them detected once, and about 3% sits in the top ten.

The chain joins TRBV20-1 to TRBJ1-3; weak D call: TRBD1 (6 bases). The TCR was taken from a woman in her thirties with COVID-19, enrolled during active disease. Sequencing input: peripheral blood. The CDR3 spells CSAPDSGGPYF. CDR3 sequence (DNA): TGCAGTGCTCCCGATAGCGGGGGGCCGTATTTT.